Below are 21 T cell receptor beta chains sequenced from a single sample in a study of vaccination and CD4 T cells after COVID-19. Treatment in this sample: approximately 9-day PBMC culture with coronavirus spike peptide pools or control peptides (ViraFEST assay). CD4+ T cells that had been cultured provided DNA sequenced with the Oncomine TCR Beta short-read assay. Each CDR3 protein gets one entry after TCRdb re-called the PCR reads with MiXCR. The sample lists 24,000 or so distinct CDR3 sequences, under 55% seen once, with around 7.8% in the top ten. The antigens of these receptors remain unknown. Input material: CD4+ T cells from blood, cultured in vitro. The origin of the receptors is a human donor who had recovered from COVID-19.

The sample holds one count of this clonotype. As DNA, the CDR3 is TGCGCCAGCAGCCAAAACCCACTAGCGCCCTGGGAGACCCAGTACTTC. As protein: CASSQNPLAPWETQYF. V gene TRBV4-1 combines with J gene TRBJ2-5; 7 bases are shared with TRBD2. Looked up from germline, CDR1 is MGHRA and CDR2 is YSYEKL. The CDR3 sequence is 16 residues long. With 2 bases clipped from V and 5 bases from J, the junction kept 11 bases outside the gene matches.

This clonotype was recorded a few times. The genes are TRBV20-1 and TRBJ2-3; unclear D gene. Germline lookup yields CDR1 DFQATT and CDR2 SNEGSKA (reference sequence). Between the trimmed V and J ends, which lost 2 bases and 8 bases, there was a span of 20 bases. This CDR3 spans 15 amino acids. CDR3 residues: CSARLSIITGVTQYF. In DNA form, the CDR3 reads TGCAGTGCTAGATTAAGCATCATCACTGGGGTTACGCAGTATTTT.

The chain combines TRBV6-1 with TRBJ2-3, with a possible D match to TRBD1 (5 bases). Germline lookup yields CDR1 MNHNS and CDR2 SASEGT. Trimming removed 7 bases at V and 4 bases at J, with 9 bases between. This CDR3 region has 12 residues. The CDR3 spells CASTGQSDTQYF. In DNA form, the CDR3 reads TGTGCCAGCACAGGACAATCAGATACGCAGTATTTT.

On this clonotype itself: At one end the junction does not follow the germline gene, possibly because of a read error. The chain combines TRBV19 with TRBJ1-2; 7 positions match TRBD1. CDR3 length: 15 amino acids. CDR1 and CDR2 from the germline V gene are LNHDA and SQIVND (reference sequence). For the CDR3, the DNA is TGTGTCAGTAGTTTGGGGGGACAGCGGACCTATGGCTACACCTTC. Residues: CVSSLGGQRTYGYTF.

This clonotype has only a few counts. V gene TRBV24-1 combines with J gene TRBJ2-3, with 9 bases identical to TRBD2. Germline CDR1 is KGHDR and CDR2 is SFDVKD. The CDR3 extends over 17 amino acids. The junction had 5 bases not matched to a gene; V was cut back by 2 bases and J by 0 bases. In nucleotides, the CDR3 is TGTGCCACCAGTGATTGGAGGCGGGAGGGTAGCACAGATACGCAGTATTTT. It codes for CATSDWRREGSTDTQYF.

This clonotype was counted a few times. V is TRBV2 and J is TRBJ1-2; tentatively, D is TRBD1 (6 bases). Between the trimmed V and J ends, which lost 1 base and 5 bases, there was a span of 8 bases. From germline, CDR1 is SNHLY and CDR2 FYNNEI. The CDR3 contains 13 residues. CDR3 sequence (DNA): TGTGCCAGCAGTGAAGGCCAGGGGTATGGCTACACCTTC. Amino acids: CASSEGQGYGYTF.

The genes are TRBV19 and TRBJ2-3, with TRBD2 as a possible D gene (7 bases). Germline V gene lookup returns CDR1 LNHDA and CDR2 SQIVND (reference sequence). Trimming took off 3 bases at V and 1 base at J, with 17 bases between the two ends. This CDR3 comprises 17 residues. This CDR3 is CASSMGRAGARTDTQYF. In nucleotides, the CDR3 is TGTGCCAGTAGTATGGGTAGGGCGGGGGCCCGCACAGATACGCAGTATTTT.

The chain couples TRBV6-4 to TRBJ2-1; 16 bases are a match to TRBD2. CDR1 MRHNA and CDR2 SNTAGT come from the germline V gene. CDR3 size: 20 residues. V lost 4 bases and J lost 4; bases outside the gene matches: 13. The CDR3 DNA is TGTGCCAGCAGTGCGCCGGGACTAGCGGGAGGGCCCACCAAGTACAATGAGCAGTTCTTC. Encoded protein: CASSAPGLAGGPTKYNEQFF.

The chain uses TRBV7-9 and TRBJ1-5; D is unclear. This CDR3 region has 12 residues. V gave up 6 bases and J gave up 7 bases, with 10 bases separating them. Per germline, CDR1 SEHNR and CDR2 FQNEAQ (reference sequence). CDR3 nucleotides: TGTGCCAGCAGTTGGGGAAAGCAGCCCCAGCATTTT. Translating it yields CASSWGKQPQHF.

The J gene is TRBJ2-1, the V gene TRBV19; 16 bases are a match to TRBD2. Per the germline V gene, CDR1 is LNHDA and CDR2 is SQIVND (reference sequence). This CDR3 is built from 17 residues. V trimming: 5 bases; J trimming: 2 bases; junction bases outside the gene matches: 3. The chain's CDR3 is CASSPGTSGGAYNEQFF. The DNA for the CDR3 is TGTGCCAGTAGTCCAGGGACTAGCGGGGGGGCCTACAATGAGCAGTTCTTC.

This clonotype appeared a few times. The rearrangement uses TRBV7-2 and TRBJ2-3; TRBD2 matches at 9 bases. This CDR3 contains 15 residues. J gave up 4 bases and V 2 bases, and 4 bases lay outside the gene matches. Germline CDR1 and CDR2: SGHTA and FQGNSA. The CDR3 DNA reads as TGTGCCAGCAGCTTAACCGGCGGGGGGGCAGATACGCAGTATTTT. It is translated as CASSLTGGGADTQYF.

V usage is TRBV2 and J usage is TRBJ2-7; 7 positions match TRBD1. The CDR3 spans 13 residues. The junction had 7 bases not matched to a gene; V was cut back by 2 bases and J by 9 bases. Germline CDR1 and CDR2: SNHLY and FYNNEI. In nucleotides, the CDR3 is TGTGCCAGCAGTGAAAGGGGGCCGGTCGGGCAGTACTTC. This translates into CASSERGPVGQYF. Filled out from reference TRBV2 and TRBJ2-7, the complete variable domain reads EPEVTQTPSHQVTQMGQEVILRCVPISNHLYFYWYRQILGQKVEFLVSFYNNEISEKSEIFDDQFSVERPDGSNFTLKIRSTKLEDSAMYFCASSERGPVGQYFGPGTRLTVT.

The chain is built from TRBV11-3 and TRBJ2-1; possibly TRBD1 or TRBD2 for D (5 bases each). The CDR3 contains 14 residues. Trimming took 0 bases from V and 5 from J, leaving 8 bases between them. CDR1 and CDR2 (germline): SGHNT, YENEEA. DNA for the CDR3: TGTGCCAGCAGCTTAGATCGGGGACACAATGAGCAGTTCTTC. Translated: CASSLDRGHNEQFF. The variable domain in full, with the rest retrieved from reference TRBV11-3 and TRBJ2-1, is EAGVVQSPRYKIIEKKQPVAFWCNPISGHNTLYWYLQNLGQGPELLIRYENEEAVDDSQLPKDRFSAERLKGVDSTLKIQPAELGDSAVYLCASSLDRGHNEQFFGPGTRLTVL.

CDR3 coding DNA: TGTGCCAGCGGCATCCACGGAAACACCATATATTTT. Its protein is CASGIHGNTIYF. This sequence joins TRBV6-1 and TRBJ1-3; D is ambiguous. The length of the CDR3 is 12 residues. Trimming shortened V by 8 bases and J by 4 bases, and 9 bases separated the two germline ends. Germline V gives CDR1 MNHNS, CDR2 SASEGT.

The V gene is TRBV24-1, the J gene TRBJ2-3; D ambiguous. V was trimmed by 2 bases and J by 0 bases, leaving 11 bases between them. CDR3 length: 16 residues. The V gene's germline CDR1 is KGHDR and CDR2 SFDVKD. CDR3 nucleotide sequence: TGTGCCACCAGTGATTCAGGAGTCTCAAGCACAGATACGCAGTATTTT. Amino acid sequence: CATSDSGVSSTDTQYF.

This clonotype was counted between two and nine times. The J gene is TRBJ2-7, the V gene TRBV27; D might be TRBD2 (5 bases). Trimming removed 6 bases at V and 7 bases at J, with 10 bases between. Germline V gives CDR1 MNHEY, CDR2 SMNVEV (reference sequence). The CDR3 is 11 amino acids. The CDR3 loop reads CASRTSGEQYF. In nucleotides, the CDR3 is TGTGCCAGCAGGACCTCGGGGGAGCAGTACTTC.

The V call is TRBV11-3, the J call TRBJ2-7, with unresolved D. V lost 5 bases and J 2 bases, leaving 4 bases between the germline ends. Germline assignment: CDR1 SGHNT and CDR2 YENEEA. This CDR3 spans 11 amino acids. This CDR3 reads CASSGTYEQYF. The DNA of the CDR3 is TGTGCCAGCAGCGGAACCTACGAGCAGTACTTC.

The J gene is TRBJ2-1, the V gene TRBV10-1, with TRBD2 matching 8 bases. The CDR3 sequence is 16 residues long. The trim removed 0 bases at V and 8 bases at J, leaving 9 bases unmatched. The germline CDR1 and CDR2 sequences are WNHNN and SYGVQD (reference sequence). CDR3 sequence reads: CASSESGTRDKDEQFF. The CDR3 bases are TGCGCCAGCAGTGAGTCTGGGACTAGAGATAAGGATGAGCAGTTCTTC.

This chain joins TRBV7-2 and TRBJ2-1, with 7 positions matching TRBD2. This CDR3 comprises 11 residues. V shed 6 bases, J shed 13 bases, and the junction held 6 bases outside the gene matches. Germline CDR1 SGHTA, CDR2 FQGNSA. The DNA of the CDR3 is TGTGCCAGCAGGGGGGGAGGGCCACAGTTCTTC. Residues: CASRGGGPQFF.

This clonotype was seen more than once but under ten times. The V gene is TRBV24-1, the J gene TRBJ2-5; a possible D gene is TRBD1 (6 bases). Trimming pared 3 bases from V and 0 bases from J, leaving 10 bases between. CDR3 length: 15 amino acids. The germline CDR1 and CDR2 sequences are KGHDR and SFDVKD. The CDR3 DNA follows: TGTGCCACCAGTGATGGGGGCAGGGACCAAGAGACCCAGTACTTC. Its protein is CATSDGGRDQETQYF.

This clonotype was observed a few times. The rearrangement joins TRBV6-2 or TRBV6-3 to TRBJ2-5; D not resolved. Germline CDR1 MNHEY, CDR2 SVGEGT. Trimming left V 6 bases short and J 1 base short, with 9 bases between. The CDR3 loop spans 13 amino acids. The CDR3 loop reads CASRAHSQETQYF. The CDR3 coding sequence is TGTGCCAGCAGGGCACATAGCCAAGAGACCCAGTACTTC.